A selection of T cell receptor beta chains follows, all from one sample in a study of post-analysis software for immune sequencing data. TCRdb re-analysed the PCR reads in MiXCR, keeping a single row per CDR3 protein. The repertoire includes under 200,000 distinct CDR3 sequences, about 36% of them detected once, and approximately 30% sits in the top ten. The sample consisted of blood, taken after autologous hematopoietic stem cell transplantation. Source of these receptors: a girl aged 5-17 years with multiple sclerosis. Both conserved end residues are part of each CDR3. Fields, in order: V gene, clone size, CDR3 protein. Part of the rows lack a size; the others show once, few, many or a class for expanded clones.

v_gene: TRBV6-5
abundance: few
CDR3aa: CASSYSSVSNYGYTF

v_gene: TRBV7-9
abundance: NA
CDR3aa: CASSLGGPDQYF

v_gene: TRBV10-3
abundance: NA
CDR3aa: CASSMTGGGYEQYF

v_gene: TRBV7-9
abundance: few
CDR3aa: CASTEDRASYEQYF

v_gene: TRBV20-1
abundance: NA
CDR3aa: CSARSGRVDEQFF

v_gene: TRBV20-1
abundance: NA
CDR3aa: CSARDISDRVVDGYTF

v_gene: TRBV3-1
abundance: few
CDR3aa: CASSPVLNRVGRYGYTF

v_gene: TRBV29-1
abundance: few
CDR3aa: CSVATVSGETQYF

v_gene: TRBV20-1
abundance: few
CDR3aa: CSARDTGTGGDEQYF

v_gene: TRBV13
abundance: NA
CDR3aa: CASSLDRFPREQYF

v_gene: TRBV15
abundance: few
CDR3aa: CAISRDRGPGQPQHF

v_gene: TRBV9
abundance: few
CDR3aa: CASSPPRSEDEAFF

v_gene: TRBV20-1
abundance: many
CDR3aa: CSAREAEGTYEQYF

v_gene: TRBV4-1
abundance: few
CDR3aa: CASSQDKERPLFYNEQFF

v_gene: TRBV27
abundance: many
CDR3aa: CASIPDRPPGEQFF

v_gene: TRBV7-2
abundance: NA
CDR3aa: CASSSSGQTSGYTF

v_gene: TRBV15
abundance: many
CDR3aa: CATSRDIAWGSYGYTF

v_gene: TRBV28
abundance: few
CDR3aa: CASRGWGQQYF

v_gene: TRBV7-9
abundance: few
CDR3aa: CASSSTGAEVSSDPLEQFF

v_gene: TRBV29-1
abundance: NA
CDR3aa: CSVEDDRAGLQETQYF

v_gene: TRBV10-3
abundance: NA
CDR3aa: CAISILAGALTQYF

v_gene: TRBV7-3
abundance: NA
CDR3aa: CASSFGGGTDTQYF

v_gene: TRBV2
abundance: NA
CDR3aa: CARSGLANNEQFF

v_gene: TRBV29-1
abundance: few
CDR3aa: CSVGGNARSGANVLTF

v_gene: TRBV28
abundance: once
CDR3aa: CASSTGQGAGNQPQHF

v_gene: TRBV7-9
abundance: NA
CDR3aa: CASSLGASGQYEQYF

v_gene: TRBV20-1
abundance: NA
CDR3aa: CSARSGTSGRSPDTQYF

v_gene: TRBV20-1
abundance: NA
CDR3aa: CSAREFGGPTPNEQYF

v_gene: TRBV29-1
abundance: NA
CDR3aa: CSVEVPGSPLHF

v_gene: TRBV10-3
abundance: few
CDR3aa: CATESTSGGNEQFF

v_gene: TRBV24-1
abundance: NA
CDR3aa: CATSDTRQVNEQFF

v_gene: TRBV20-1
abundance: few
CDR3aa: CSARRSGMGSYNEQFF

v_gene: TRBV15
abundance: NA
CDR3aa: CATSAGRLWNEQFF